Sequencing of this T cell receptor beta chain was carried out in a study of response to subunit inactivated influenza vaccine. Trimming pared 1 base from V and 2 bases from J, leaving 9 bases between. The germline V gene encodes CDR1 LGHNA and CDR2 YSLEER. CDR3 length: 15 residues. In TCRdb, the RT-PCR reads were re-called with MiXCR into one record per CDR3 protein. Among more than 150,000 distinct CDR3 sequences listed, 7.5% to 10% were seen once. Overall study findings and caveats: New T cells are recruited in small numbers by each seasonal influenza vaccination, according to the authors' suggestion.

Points on this clonotype: Its antigen is still unknown.

This TCR was recovered from a man aged 50-60 years who received an inactivated influenza vaccine. Specimen: non-naive T cells sorted from PBMCs, collected on the day of vaccination. The gene calls are TRBV4-3 and TRBJ2-1, with D uncertain. In DNA, the CDR3 is TGCGCCAGCAGCCAAGGTCGGTTTCCCTACAATGAGCAGTTCTTC. Amino acids: CASSQGRFPYNEQFF.